The 18 T cell receptor beta chains reported below all come from one sample, sequenced in a study of blood T cell repertoires in COVID-19. Measured with immunoSEQ multiplex PCR; TCRdb has only the in-frame clones, and not every one. This table has about 35,000 clones, approximately 85% appearing once. The sequenced sample was peripheral blood. The receptors stem from a man between 60 and 75 years old with active or convalescent COVID-19.

This clone was recorded only once. The CDR3 nucleotides are TGTGCCAGCAGCCTCCACAGCTCGCAAGCTTTCTTT. The encoded protein is CASSLHSSQAFF. The genes are TRBV2 and TRBJ1-1; D not resolved. V was trimmed by 6 bases and J by 9 bases, leaving 14 bases between them. The CDR3 length is 12 residues. Germline CDR1 is SNHLY and CDR2 is FYNNEI.

In this sample, this clone turned up once. This chain connects TRBV6-2 or TRBV6-3 to TRBJ2-6, with 8 positions matching TRBD2. This CDR3 spans 20 amino acids. V shed 6 bases and J 0 bases; nucleotides not matched to a gene: 16. Germline V CDR1 and CDR2: MNHEY, SVGEGT. CDR3 loop: CASSSYPGGAINSGANVLTF. The CDR3 DNA sequence: TGTGCCAGCAGCTCTTACCCGGGAGGGGCCATCAACTCTGGGGCCAACGTCCTGACTTTC.

V is TRBV3-1 (or the pseudogene TRBV3-2) and J is TRBJ2-7; D is unclear. The V gene's germline CDR1 is LGHDT and CDR2 YNNKEL (reference sequence). The CDR3 runs to 12 residues. The germline V and J ends were trimmed by 1 base and 7 bases, with 8 bases remaining between them. In DNA, the CDR3 is TGTGCCAGCAGCCAAGGACGGGTGGAGCAGTACGTC. Translating it yields CASSQGRVEQYV.

This rearrangement joins TRBV12-3 or TRBV12-4 to TRBJ1-5, with a possible D match to TRBD1 (5 bases). CDR3 size: 12 residues. Trimming shortened V by 5 bases and J by 9 bases, and 11 bases separated the two germline ends. CDR3: CASSPGPGPQHF. CDR3 in DNA: TGTGCCAGCAGTCCAGGGCCCGGGCCCCAGCATTTT.

The V gene is TRBV5-6, the J gene TRBJ2-7; D uncertain. V lost 4 bases, J lost 5 bases, and 13 bases lay in between. Germline CDR1 and CDR2: SGHDT and YYEEEE. This CDR3 spans 13 amino acids. CDR3 protein: CASSPPRGNEQYV. As DNA, the CDR3 is TGTGCCAGCAGCCCTCCTCGCGGCAACGAGCAGTACGTC.

DNA of the CDR3: TGTGCCAGCAGCTTGGCCAACGAGTTATCAGAGACCCAGTACTTC. Residues: CASSLANELSETQYF. The V and J genes are TRBV5-4 and TRBJ2-5; D remains unclear. V gave up 0 bases and J gave up 4 bases, with 13 bases separating them. The germline V gene has CDR1 SGHNT and CDR2 YYREEE (reference sequence). CDR3 length: 15 residues. The full variable domain, with the rest looked up from reference TRBV5-4 and TRBJ2-5, is ETGVTQSPTHLIKTRGQQVTLRCSSQSGHNTVSWYQQALGQGPQFIFQYYREEENGRGNFPPRFSGLQFPNYSSELNVNALELDDSALYLCASSLANELSETQYFGPGTRLLVL.

J is TRBJ2-3 and V is TRBV5-1, with 8 bases fitting TRBD2. The CDR3 length is 13 residues. Germline CDR1 is SGHRS and CDR2 is YFSETQ. J gave up 5 bases and V 5 bases, and 4 bases lay outside the gene matches. CDR3 nucleotide sequence: TGCGCCAGCAGTCCGGCGGGGGGAGATACGCAGTATTTT. Protein product: CASSPAGGDTQYF.

Only one count was recorded for this clone. The chain couples TRBV28 to TRBJ1-2; TRBD1 matches 7 bases. Germline CDR1 and CDR2: MDHEN and SYDVKM. The CDR3 is made up of 15 amino acids. V lost 6 bases and J lost 2; bases outside the gene matches: 9. The CDR3 loop is CASSQVGQPNYGYTF. CDR3 DNA sequence: TGTGCCAGCAGCCAGGTGGGACAGCCCAACTATGGCTACACCTTC.

The gene calls are TRBV19 and TRBJ2-6; 10 bases match TRBD1. After removal of 5 bases from V and 0 bases from J, the junction contained 16 bases not matched to a gene. The CDR3 consists of 21 residues. The V gene's germline CDR1 is LNHDA and CDR2 SQIVND (reference sequence). The chain's CDR3 is CASSVLHRDRGVYSGANVLTF. In DNA form, the CDR3 reads TGTGCCAGTAGTGTACTTCACCGGGACAGGGGCGTCTACTCTGGGGCCAACGTCCTGACTTTC.

The CDR3 here is CASSAGSGNTIYF. DNA of the CDR3: TGTGCCAGCAGCGCAGGCTCTGGAAACACCATATATTTT. The chain couples TRBV4-2 to TRBJ1-3, with D hard to call. The ends were cut back, 5 bases at V and 0 bases at J, with 5 bases in the middle. Germline CDR1 and CDR2: LGHNA and YNFKEQ. CDR3 size: 13 residues.

This chain connects TRBV28 to TRBJ1-1; D not certain. CDR3 size: 13 residues. Germline V gene data show CDR1 as MDHEN and CDR2 as SYDVKM. Trimming left V 2 bases short and J 1 base short, with 5 bases between. CDR3 sequence (DNA): TGTGCCAGCAGTTTAAGAGAGAACACTGAAGCTTTCTTT. This sequence encodes CASSLRENTEAFF. The full variable domain, completed using reference TRBV28 and TRBJ1-1, is DVKVTQSSRYLVKRTGEKVFLECVQDMDHENMFWYRQDPGLGLRLIYFSYDVKMKEKGDIPEGYSVSREKKERFSLILESASTNQTSMYLCASSLRENTEAFFGQGTRLTVV.

The gene calls are TRBV11-3 and TRBJ2-7, with D possibly matching TRBD2 (5 bases). Germline values: CDR1 SGHNT, CDR2 YENEEA. This CDR3 has 19 amino acids. Trimming stripped 4 bases from V and 0 bases from J, with 25 bases between. CDR3 protein: CASSSTCTLGDPISYEQYV. The DNA for the CDR3 is TGTGCCAGCAGCTCTACATGTACCTTGGGAGATCCAATCTCCTACGAGCAGTACGTC.

The chain recombines TRBV3-1 (or the pseudogene TRBV3-2) with TRBJ2-1; 8 nucleotides agree with TRBD2. After removal of 4 bases from V and 5 bases from J, the junction contained 13 bases not matched to a gene. CDR1 LGHDT and CDR2 YNNKEL come from the germline V gene (reference sequence). The CDR3 runs 17 residues. This CDR3 is CASSLKIWDGGDNEQFF. The DNA of the CDR3 is TGTGCCAGCAGCCTCAAAATATGGGACGGGGGGGACAATGAGCAGTTCTTC.

This chain uses TRBV5-4 with TRBJ2-5, with TRBD2 as a possible D gene (6 bases). Deletions cut 0 bases from V and 5 bases from J, with 14 bases between. Germline CDR1 reads SGHNT; CDR2 reads YYREEE (reference sequence). The CDR3 is made up of 15 amino acids. The CDR3 protein is CASSLEASEDETQYF. In nucleotides, the CDR3 is TGTGCCAGCAGCTTGGAGGCTAGCGAAGATGAGACCCAGTACTTC.

The chain recombines TRBV7-9 with TRBJ2-3; 10 nucleotides line up with TRBD2. This CDR3 region has 15 residues. CDR1 is SEHNR and CDR2 is FQNEAQ in the germline V gene (reference sequence). The V segment lost 4 bases and the J segment 1 base; nucleotides outside the gene matches: 2. The CDR3 sequence is CASSSLAGGTDTQYF. CDR3 DNA sequence: TGTGCCAGCAGCTCCCTAGCGGGAGGCACAGATACGCAGTATTTT.

This clone has just a few counts. Its ends do not fully match the called genes, so a read error is possible. V is TRBV7-9 and J is TRBJ1-4, with TRBD1 matching over 7 bases. Germline V gives CDR1 SEHNR, CDR2 FQNEAQ (reference sequence). This CDR3 has 12 amino acids. The CDR3 loop is CATSHVGQKLFF. The CDR3 DNA sequence: TGTGCCACCAGCCATGTGGGACAGAAACTGTTTTTT.

The rearrangement links TRBV6-5 to TRBJ1-5; no clear D gene. V lost 6 bases and J lost 4, with 13 bases in between. The CDR3 runs to 14 residues. The germline gives CDR1 MNHEY, CDR2 SVGAGI. The CDR3 reads CASRRAFENQPQHF. The CDR3 DNA sequence: TGTGCCAGCAGGAGAGCATTTGAGAATCAGCCCCAGCATTTT.

The V and J genes are TRBV28 and TRBJ2-1; D possibly corresponds to TRBD2 (6 bases). V dropped 0 bases and J dropped 5 bases, with 14 bases sitting between them. The CDR3 runs to 16 residues. The germline V gene encodes CDR1 MDHEN and CDR2 SYDVKM. The CDR3 protein is CASSLWDPRLDNEQFF. CDR3 in DNA: TGTGCCAGCAGTTTATGGGACCCGCGACTAGACAATGAGCAGTTCTTC.